This TCR beta chain was profiled in a study of regulatory T cells in long-lasting Graves disease. This clonotype was seen a few times. Both iRepertoire HTBI primers and Arm-PCR of CDR3 regions were used to build the TCR beta libraries. MiXCR, run by TCRdb on the multiplex PCR reads, gives a single entry per CDR3 protein. This table has 400,000 to 450,000 distinct CDR3 sequences, more than 13% appearing once. As for time point: newly diagnosed GD, antithyroid drugs for less than 3 months. From PBMCs, RNA was extracted and then used to make the TCR library. Under American Thyroid Association guidelines, Graves' disease was diagnosed. In addition, the sample was reused for a study of T cells in Graves' hyperthyroidism and ophthalmopathy. This second study notes: Ophthalmopathy, which appeared later, was predicted by the model a median approximately 6.7 months before onset.

The receptor was derived from a woman in her thirties with Graves disease. This specimen consisted of peripheral blood mononuclear cells (PBMCs), obtained at new diagnosis, from a patient treated with antithyroid drugs.

The CDR3 nucleotides read TGTGCCAGCAGCCACGGGGTGGGAGCTTTCTTT. It translates to CASSHGVGAFF. This chain links TRBV3-1 with TRBJ1-1; no reliable D call. V was pared by 3 bases and J by 10 bases, with 9 bases between. The CDR3 is 11 residues long. Germline CDR1 LGHDT, CDR2 YNNKEL (reference sequence). Variable domain in full (rest from reference TRBV3-1 and TRBJ1-1): DTAVSQTPKYLVTQMGNDKSIKCEQNLGHDTMYWYKQDSKKFLKIMFSYNNKELIINETVPNRFSPKSPDKAHLNLHINSLELGDSAVYFCASSHGVGAFFGQGTRLTVV.